The subject of this entry is one TCR beta chain. Its specificity is not known. The data stem from a study of graft-versus-host responses after intestinal transplantation. Whole-study context: All recipients were transplanted with multivisceral, liver-intestinal, or isolated intestinal grafts.

The V gene end was trimmed by 3 bases and the J gene end by 9 bases; junction bases not matched to a gene: 6. CDR3 length: 15 amino acids. The V gene's germline CDR1 is MGHDK and CDR2 SYGVNS. The repertoire was sequenced with immunoSEQ multiplex PCR; TCRdb's copy has only in-frame clones and lacks some. The sample has about 88,000 clones, about 94% seen once. The TCR comes from a human donor who was the organ donor for an intestinal transplant. This chain joins TRBV25-1 and TRBJ1-6, with 9 bases fitting TRBD1. Source: unstimulated CD4+ T cells sorted from spleen or lymph node cells, taken before transplant. The CDR3 bases are TGTGCCAGCAGTGATACACAGGGGGCTGGTTCACCCCTCCACTTT. Protein sequence: CASSDTQGAGSPLHF.